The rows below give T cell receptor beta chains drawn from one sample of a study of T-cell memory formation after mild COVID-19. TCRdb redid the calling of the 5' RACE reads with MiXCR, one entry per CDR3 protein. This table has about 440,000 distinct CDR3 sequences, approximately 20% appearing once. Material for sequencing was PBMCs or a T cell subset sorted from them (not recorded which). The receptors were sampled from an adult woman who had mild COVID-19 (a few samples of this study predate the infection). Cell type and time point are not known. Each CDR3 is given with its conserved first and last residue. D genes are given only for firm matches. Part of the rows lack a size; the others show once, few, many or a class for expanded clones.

TGTGCCAGCAGCCAAGATTGGGGGGGGGCGGATGAGCAGTTCTTC,CASSQDWGGADEQFF,TRBJ2-1,NA,TRBV4-2,few
TGCGCCAGCAGCCTGGGAAACGGGCGCACAGATACGCAGTATTTT,CASSLGNGRTDTQYF,TRBJ2-3,NA,TRBV5-1,few
TGCGCCAGCTCACAGGACAGCACCGGGGAGCTGTTTTTT,CASSQDSTGELFF,TRBJ2-2,NA,TRBV5-1,few
TGTGCTAGTGGTTTGGTACTAGGAGGGGGGAACACTGAAGCTTTCTTT,CASGLVLGGGNTEAFF,TRBJ1-1,NA,TRBV12-5,NA
TGCGCCAGCAGCTTTGCTAGCGGGAATAATTACGAGCAGTACTTC,CASSFASGNNYEQYF,TRBJ2-7,TRBD2,TRBV5-1,NA
TGCAGTGCTTGGATCGGACAGGGGCCTCCCCACTTC,CSAWIGQGPPHF,TRBJ1-2,TRBD1,TRBV20-1,NA
TGTGCCAGCAGCCTTAGCGGGCCGAACACCGGGGAGCTGTTTTTT,CASSLSGPNTGELFF,TRBJ2-2,TRBD2,TRBV11-1,few
TGTGCCAGCAGTTTCTCGACAAGCGGCTACACCTTC,CASSFSTSGYTF,TRBJ1-2,NA,TRBV6-5,NA
TGTGCCAGCTTTGACAGGGGAGGCACAGATACGCAGTATTTT,CASFDRGGTDTQYF,TRBJ2-3,TRBD1,TRBV27,NA
TGTGCCAGCAGCCAAGATCCCACGGGAGGGGGGGAGACCCAGTACTTC,CASSQDPTGGGETQYF,TRBJ2-5,TRBD2,TRBV4-2,few
TGTGCCAGTGGCAAGATTAGCGGGAAGAGTTCCAATGAGCAGTTCTTC,CASGKISGKSSNEQFF,TRBJ2-1,TRBD2,TRBV19,NA
TGTGCCAGCAGCTTACCGGGACAGGCGCCCTCGTATGCGCAGTATTTT,CASSLPGQAPSYAQYF,TRBJ2-3,TRBD1,TRBV7-2,NA
TGCGCCAGCAGCCAATCCCCCGGACGGAAGACCTACGAGCAGTACTTC,CASSQSPGRKTYEQYF,TRBJ2-7,NA,TRBV4-1,few
TGTGCCAGCTTACTAGCGGGAGCGAATGAGCAGTTCTTC,CASLLAGANEQFF,TRBJ2-1,TRBD2,TRBV7-9,few
TGTGCCAGCAGCTTGGACCGGAGTTACACAGATACGCAGTATTTT,CASSLDRSYTDTQYF,TRBJ2-3,NA,TRBV7-2,NA
TGTGCCAGCAGCGCCGGACGGTATCCACCCCTCCACTTT,CASSAGRYPPLHF,TRBJ1-6,NA,TRBV5-6,NA